This is a list of T cell receptor beta chains from one sample in a study of vaccination effects on CD4 cells after COVID-19. No cognate antigen is known for these TCRs. TCRdb keeps only in-frame clones here, not all; method: immunoSEQ multiplex PCR. The table has 75,000 or so clones, roughly 80% seen once. Source: CD4+ T cells from PBMCs cultured with HCoV-OC43 spike peptides, taken after COVID-19 vaccination. These receptors all come from a human donor who received a COVID-19 vaccine. CDR3s include the opening cysteine and the closing phenylalanine or tryptophan. A D gene is named only where the DNA matches it firmly. Some rows mark clone size as missing; the rest say once, few, many or name a class of expanded clone.

V	J	D	size	DNA	CDR3
TRBV19	TRBJ1-1	NA	NA	TGTGCCAGCCTGCCTGAATTCGAGGGAGTAGGGACTGAAGCTTTCTTT	CASLPEFEGVGTEAFF
TRBV18	TRBJ1-5	NA	NA	TGTGCCAGCTCACCAAAGCCAGGGAGCAATCAGCCCCAGCATTTT	CASSPKPGSNQPQHF
TRBV7-2	TRBJ2-3	NA	NA	TGTGCCAGCAGCCCGGTAGCGTGGAGCACAGATACGCAGTATTTT	CASSPVAWSTDTQYF
TRBV27	TRBJ2-5	NA	NA	TGTGCCACTTCACCCGCCCGACAAGAAGAGACCCAGTACTTC	CATSPARQEETQYF
TRBV30	TRBJ1-4	NA	NA	TGTGCCTGGAGCGAAGAAAACAGGCTAGAAGGCGAAAAACTGTTTTTT	CAWSEENRLEGEKLFF
TRBV20-1	TRBJ1-2	NA	NA	TGCAGTGCTAGCAGGGATGGCTACACCTTC	CSASRDGYTF
TRBV9	TRBJ1-6	NA	NA	TGTGCCAGCAGCGCCATTAGGGGGGAAGGATCCTATAATTCACCCCTCCACTTT	CASSAIRGEGSYNSPLHF
TRBV3-1/TRBV3-2	TRBJ2-5	NA	NA	TGTGCCAGCAGCCAAGTACCGGGGGTGCAAGAGACCCAGTACTTC	CASSQVPGVQETQYF
TRBV6-5	TRBJ2-1	TRBD1	few	TGTGCCAGCAGCCCCGTGGGGACAGGCTACAATGAGCAGTTCTTC	CASSPVGTGYNEQFF
TRBV21-1	TRBJ1-5	NA	NA	TGTGCCAGACAAAAGGGGGTTCTACGGTATGGCAATCAGCCCCAGCATTTT	CARQKGVLRYGNQPQHF
TRBV18	TRBJ2-3	NA	NA	TGTGCCAGCTCACCCGGGACGGGCACAGATACGCAGTATTTT	CASSPGTGTDTQYF
TRBV9	TRBJ2-2	TRBD2	NA	TGTGCCAGCAGCGCGCCGGGACTAGCGGTGCTAAACACCGGGGAGCTGTTTTTT	CASSAPGLAVLNTGELFF
TRBV25-1	TRBJ1-6	NA	NA	TGTGCCAGCAGTGAACCGGGGCAGTATACTTCACCCCTCCACTTT	CASSEPGQYTSPLHF
TRBV2	TRBJ1-5	TRBD1	NA	TGTGCCAGCACGGGGAAAATCAGGGGGCTTTACCCCGGGGTCCAGCATTTT	CASTGKIRGLYPGVQHF
TRBV6-2/TRBV6-3	TRBJ2-5	NA	NA	TGTGCCAGCAGCCTCGCCGCAGTGAGCCAAGAGACCCAGTACTTC	CASSLAAVSQETQYF